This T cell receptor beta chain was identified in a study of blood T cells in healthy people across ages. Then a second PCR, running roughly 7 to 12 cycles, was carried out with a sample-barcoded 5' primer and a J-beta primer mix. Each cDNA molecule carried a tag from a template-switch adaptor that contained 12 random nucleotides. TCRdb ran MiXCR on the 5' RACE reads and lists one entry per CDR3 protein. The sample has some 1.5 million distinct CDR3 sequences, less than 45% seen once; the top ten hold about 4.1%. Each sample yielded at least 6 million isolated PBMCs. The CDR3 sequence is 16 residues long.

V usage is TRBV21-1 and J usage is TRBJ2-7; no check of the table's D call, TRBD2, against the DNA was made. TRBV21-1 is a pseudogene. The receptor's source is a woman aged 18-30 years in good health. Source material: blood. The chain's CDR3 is CASMPPAGAVYNEQYF. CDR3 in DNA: TGTGCCAGCATGCCACCAGCGGGGGCCGTTTACAATGAGCAGTACTTC.